Below, one T cell receptor (beta chain) is given with its context. Its antigen is unknown. There are no base qualities to consult, and no much larger clone falls within one base. This record comes from a study of blood T cell repertoires in COVID-19 (TCRdb year 2020). Study-wide context: The collaborator samples originated in the United States, Italy and Spain and spanned the acute and convalescent phases of COVID-19. The prospective study material was composed of cDNA or gDNA derived from T cells, B-cell-depleted T cells, or PBMCs. The dataset comprised deeply sampled blood TCRbeta repertoires from subjects exposed to, actively infected with, or recovered from COVID-19. The repertoires were released in a freely available public database meant as a resource for research on the immune response to SARS-CoV-2. Samples came from the ongoing ImmuneRACE study (first 160 participants) plus 1,254 subjects from 6 global collaborators. The sample metadata nearly always contained a de-identified subject ID, COVID-19 status, age in years and sex. Where HLA class I and class II types were available, the types were taken from metadata supplied by the sample provider, not from assay-based typing. The research as a whole found: How much clinical and demographic metadata was included differed by source and by participant, and the metadata was provided uncurated.

The immunoSEQ Assay, a bias-controlled multiplex PCR, was used to amplify TCRbeta CDR3 regions from genomic DNA. Per the authors' processing: The number of nucleated cells in each sample was estimated by amplification of reference gene primers within the assay. To quantify the absolute abundance of each unique TCRbeta CDR3 rearrangement, sequence reads were collapsed and filtered. For each sample, productive Simpson clonality was calculated by taking the square root of Simpson's diversity index across productive rearrangements. TCRdb retrieved this table from immuneACCESS and kept in-frame rearrangements only. Not all clones are present; in checked studies, unresolved V genes account for under half, and no reason is known for the remainder. V and J calls and clone size follow that table, whereas D and trimming were derived from the DNA. Within this sample are over 60,000 clones, with about 90% of them counted one time only. Of the sample, around 0.52% falls within the top ten clones.

In Seattle, one collaborating source enrolled patients while the infection was active and tracked those patients longitudinally over the course of disease. Whole blood was collected in K2EDTA tubes by collaborating institutions according to the institutions' own protocols. For TCRbeta analysis, collaborators shipped samples in one of three forms: frozen whole blood, isolated PBMCs, or DNA extracted from either of those sample types. The CDR3 numbers 15 residues from cysteine through phenylalanine. Just CDR3 DNA is preserved here, 45 bases in frame from base 1. Ends trimmed: V by 3 bases, J by 3 bases; bases unmatched to a gene: 9. CDR1 SGHRS and CDR2 YFSETQ are derived from the germline V gene.

The sample was peripheral blood. This clonotype was sampled from a man aged 50 or older with COVID-19, enrolled during active disease. The rearranged segments are TRBV5-1 and TRBJ2-7, with 7 central nucleotides matching TRBD1. At the DNA level, the sequence is TGCGCCAGCAGCTCGTCGACAGGGAAAGACTACGAGCAGTACTTC. Its coded protein is CASSSSTGKDYEQYF.